This T cell receptor (beta chain) was found in a study of blood T cell repertoires in COVID-19. Study information: Italy, Spain and the United States were the sources of the convalescent and acute COVID-19 samples. Nucleic acid was either cDNA or gDNA, and it came from T cells, B-cell-depleted T cells, or PBMCs.

Authors' analysis steps: By means of reference gene primer amplification, nucleated cell counts were estimated. Clones were read by immunoSEQ multiplex PCR, and TCRdb kept only the in-frame ones, dropping some. That table gives V, J and clone size, and the DNA gave D and trimming. The sample yields fewer than 30,000 clones, about 91% seen once. CDR1 and CDR2 (germline): MNHNY, SVGAGI (reference sequence). This CDR3 has 14 residues. The ends lost 10 bases at V and 8 bases at J; junction bases unmatched: 17. J is TRBJ2-7 and V is TRBV6-6; 7 positions match TRBD1. The material sequenced was peripheral blood. This receptor was obtained from a human donor with active COVID-19. The donor label of this sample is uncertain. CDR3 nucleotide sequence: TGTGCCATCCTTCAGGGACAGAGCTCTACGCAGCAGTACTTC. Protein sequence: CAILQGQSSTQQYF.